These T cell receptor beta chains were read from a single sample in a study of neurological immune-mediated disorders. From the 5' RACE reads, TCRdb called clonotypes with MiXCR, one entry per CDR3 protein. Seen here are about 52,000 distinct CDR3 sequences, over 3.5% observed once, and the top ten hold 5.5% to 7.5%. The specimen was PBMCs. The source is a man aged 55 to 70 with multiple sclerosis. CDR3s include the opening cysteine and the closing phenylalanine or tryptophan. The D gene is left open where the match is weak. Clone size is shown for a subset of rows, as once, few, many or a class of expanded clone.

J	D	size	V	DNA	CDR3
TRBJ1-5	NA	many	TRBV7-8	TGTGCCAGCAGCTTAGCGCGGGGTAGCAATCAGCCCCAGCATTTT	CASSLARGSNQPQHF
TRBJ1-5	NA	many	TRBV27	TGTGCCAGCAGTTTATATGGAACCCTGGGGCCCCAGCATTTT	CASSLYGTLGPQHF
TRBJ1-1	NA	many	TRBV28	TGTGCCAGCAGCACAGGAGCAGCTTTCTTT	CASSTGAAFF
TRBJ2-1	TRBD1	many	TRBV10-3	TGTGCCATCAGTTTAGGACAGGGTAAGAGTGAGCAGTTCTTC	CAISLGQGKSEQFF
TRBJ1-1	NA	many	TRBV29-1	TGCAGTATACTAGGCAGCGCTGAAGCTTTCTTT	CSILGSAEAFF
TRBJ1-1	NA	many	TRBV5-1	TGCGCCAGCAGCGTAAACTTGGGCACTGAAGCTTTCTTT	CASSVNLGTEAFF
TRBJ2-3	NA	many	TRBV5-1	TGCGCCAGCACCTACGGGAGCACAGATACGCAGTATTTT	CASTYGSTDTQYF
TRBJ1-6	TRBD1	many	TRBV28	TGTGCCAGCAGTTTATACGGGACAGGGGTCGGGAGGTCCCTCCACTTT	CASSLYGTGVGRSLHF
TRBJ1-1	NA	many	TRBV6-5	TGTGCCAGCAGAAGCGACCCCGGGGGGGACGGCAAAGCTTTCTTT	CASRSDPGGDGKAFF
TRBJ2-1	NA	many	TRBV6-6	TGTGCCAGCAGTCATACCCCTCCCAGTGAGCAGTTCTTC	CASSHTPPSEQFF
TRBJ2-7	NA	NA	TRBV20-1	TGCAGTGTTCTTGACCAGACCTACGAGCAGTACTTC	CSVLDQTYEQYF
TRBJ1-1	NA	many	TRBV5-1	TGCGCCAGCAGCGGGAGGGATCAGTTTGTCGGCTTGAACACTGAAGCTTTCTTT	CASSGRDQFVGLNTEAFF
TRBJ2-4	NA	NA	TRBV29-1	TGCAGCGTTGAATCTGCGGTTCTAGCCAAAAACATTCAGTACTTC	CSVESAVLAKNIQYF
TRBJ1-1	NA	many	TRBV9	TGTGCCAGCAGCGGTTCTGGGACTTCTGAAGCTTTCTTT	CASSGSGTSEAFF
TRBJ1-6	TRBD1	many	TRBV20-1	TGCAGTGCCCGGGACAGGTCCTCACCCCTCCACTTT	CSARDRSSPLHF
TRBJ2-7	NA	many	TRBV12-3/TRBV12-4	TGTGCCAGCAGTTTAGCTGAGACCCACGAGCAGTACTTC	CASSLAETHEQYF
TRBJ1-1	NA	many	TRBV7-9	TGTGCCAGCAGCTTAGCTGGGGTAAGCACTGAAGCTTTCTTT	CASSLAGVSTEAFF
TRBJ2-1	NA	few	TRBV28	TGTGCCAGCGGGCACTGGGAGGGGGATGAGCAGTTCTTC	CASGHWEGDEQFF
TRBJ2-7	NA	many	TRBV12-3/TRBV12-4	TGTGCCAGCAGTTTTGTAGGACGAGACGAGCAGTACTTC	CASSFVGRDEQYF
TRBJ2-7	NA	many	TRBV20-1	TGCAGCGCCACCGTGTACGGGAATCTGAGGAGCTCCTACGAGCAGTACTTC	CSATVYGNLRSSYEQYF
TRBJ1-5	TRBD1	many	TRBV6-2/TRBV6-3	TGTGCCAGCAGCGACAGGGTAAAGCCCCAGCATTTT	CASSDRVKPQHF
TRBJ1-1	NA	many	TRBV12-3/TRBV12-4	TGTGCTAGTAGGGCCGGCACTGAAGCTTTCTTT	CASRAGTEAFF
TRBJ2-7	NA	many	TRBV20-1	TGCAGTGCCATTCGCAATTCAGGGGCCTCCTACGAGCAGTACTTC	CSAIRNSGASYEQYF
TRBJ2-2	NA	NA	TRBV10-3	TGTGCCATCAGTTCCCTGGCCACCCGGGGGATATTTAACACCGGGGAGCTGTTTTTT	CAISSLATRGIFNTGELFF
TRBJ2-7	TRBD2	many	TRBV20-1	TGCAGTTCCCGGGGGGTAGCGGGAGGATTTGCCAATTACGAGCAGTACTTC	CSSRGVAGGFANYEQYF
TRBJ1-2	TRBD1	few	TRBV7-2	TGTGCCAGCAGCTTAGATACAGGGGGCATCGGCTATGGCTACACCTTC	CASSLDTGGIGYGYTF
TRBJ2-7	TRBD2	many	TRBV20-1	TGCAGTGAGCAATCGACTAGCGGATACGAGCAGTACTTC	CSEQSTSGYEQYF
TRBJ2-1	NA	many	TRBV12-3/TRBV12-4	TGTGCCAGCAGTGCGACTAGAATGGAGCAGTTCTTC	CASSATRMEQFF
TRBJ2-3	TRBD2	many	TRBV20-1	TGCAGTGCTAGCGATAGCGGGGGATACACAGATACGCAGTATTTT	CSASDSGGYTDTQYF
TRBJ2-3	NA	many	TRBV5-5	TGTGCCAGCAGCTCCTTAAGCGGTCCTGGGGCAGATACGCAGTATTTT	CASSSLSGPGADTQYF
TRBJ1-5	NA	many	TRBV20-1	TGCAGTACCAGAGGTAAAGGAAATCAGCCCCAGCATTTT	CSTRGKGNQPQHF
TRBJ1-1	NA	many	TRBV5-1	TGCGCCAGCAGCTTGGTTGGCGGGGGGGGAACTGAAGCTTTCTTT	CASSLVGGGGTEAFF
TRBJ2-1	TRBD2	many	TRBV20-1	TGCAGTGCTAGAGACTTACGGACTAGCGGGAGGGGCTCTCGTACCGATGAGCAGTTCTTC	CSARDLRTSGRGSRTDEQFF
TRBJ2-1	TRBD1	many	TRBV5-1	TGCGCCAGCAGCCCGAGCCCGGGACAGGGCGTAAGTGAGCAGTTCTTC	CASSPSPGQGVSEQFF
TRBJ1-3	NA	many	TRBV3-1	TGTGCCAGCAGCCGACTGAGGATGGAAGGAAACACCATATATTTT	CASSRLRMEGNTIYF